The 19 T cell receptor beta chains given below trace back to one sample, sequenced in a study of early T cells in non-severe SARS-CoV-2 infection. TCRdb re-analysed the 5' RACE reads in MiXCR, keeping a single row per CDR3 protein. The table has 65,000 to 85,000 distinct CDR3 sequences, roughly 11% seen once. The sample taken for sequencing was whole blood. The receptors were sampled from an adult who was a healthcare worker with PCR-confirmed SARS-CoV-2 infection or an uninfected control (not recorded which).

As regards this clonotype: A much larger clonotype is one base distant, so this may be a read error. The rearrangement links TRBV11-2 to TRBJ2-1; D gene uncertain. Germline V lookup: CDR1 SGHAT, CDR2 FQNNGV. V was clipped by 4 bases and J by 10 bases, with 17 bases between them. The CDR3 length is 14 residues. CDR3 sequence: CASSSDPGSEEQFF. CDR3 in DNA: TGTGCCAGCAGCTCAGACCCAGGCTCGGAAGAGCAGTTCTTC.

This chain links TRBV30 with TRBJ2-7, with 8 positions matching TRBD2. The CDR3 is 14 residues long. Germline values: CDR1 GTSNPN, CDR2 SVGIG (reference sequence). J gave up 6 bases and V 4 bases, and 11 bases lay outside the gene matches. CDR3: CAWKETGGPGEQYF. As DNA, the CDR3 is TGTGCCTGGAAAGAAACGGGAGGGCCGGGCGAGCAGTACTTC.

This clonotype was detected a few times. This CDR3 reads CASSPALAGNNEQFF. In DNA form, the CDR3 reads TGTGCCAGCTCACCAGCGCTAGCGGGGAACAATGAGCAGTTCTTC. The V and J genes are TRBV18 and TRBJ2-1; 9 bases are a match to TRBD2. Germline trimming cut 2 bases from V and 5 bases from J; bases unmatched to any gene: 4. The CDR3 contains 15 residues. The V gene's germline CDR1 is KGHSH and CDR2 LQKENI. The full variable domain, with the rest looked up from reference TRBV18 and TRBJ2-1, is NAGVMQNPRHLVRRRGQEARLRCSPMKGHSHVYWYRQLPEEGLKFMVYLQKENIIDESGMPKERFSAEFPKEGPSILRIQQVVRGDSAAYFCASSPALAGNNEQFFGPGTRLTVL.

The chain uses TRBV14 and TRBJ2-7; D unclear. The V end lost 0 bases, the J end lost 3 bases, and 12 bases lay between the germline ends. Germline CDR1 and CDR2: SGHDN and FVKESK. The CDR3 is made up of 15 amino acids. The CDR3 is CASSQEPRGFYEQYF. The CDR3 bases are TGTGCCAGCAGCCAAGAGCCCCGAGGTTTCTACGAGCAGTACTTC. The full variable domain, completed using reference TRBV14 and TRBJ2-7, is EAGVTQFPSHSVIEKGQTVTLRCDPISGHDNLYWYRRVMGKEIKFLLHFVKESKQDESGMPNNRFLAERTGGTYSTLKVQPAELEDSGVYFCASSQEPRGFYEQYFGPGTRLTVT.

At least ten counts were recorded for this clonotype. This rearrangement joins TRBV29-1 to TRBJ2-7; 7 bases align to TRBD1. CDR1 is SQVTM and CDR2 is ANQGSEA in the germline V gene. The V segment lost 4 bases and the J segment 3 bases; nucleotides outside the gene matches: 3. CDR3 length: 12 amino acids. The CDR3 region is CSVGQGFYEQYF. In nucleotides, the CDR3 is TGCAGCGTTGGACAGGGCTTCTACGAGCAGTACTTC.

Many counts were recorded for this clonotype. The genes are TRBV15 and TRBJ2-5; maybe TRBD2 (5 bases). Trimming left V 1 base short and J 1 base short, with 7 bases between. Germline-derived CDR1 and CDR2 are LNHNV and YYDKDF (reference sequence). This CDR3 is 14 amino acids long. CDR3 bases: TGTGCCACCAGCAGAGGAGGGCGCCAAGAGACCCAGTACTTC. Amino acids: CATSRGGRQETQYF.

This sequence joins TRBV7-9 and TRBJ2-3; D remains unclear. The CDR3 is 13 amino acids. Germline values: CDR1 SEHNR, CDR2 FQNEAQ (reference sequence). V lost 3 bases to trimming and J lost 0 bases, with 4 bases between them. CDR3 DNA: TGTGCCAGCAGCTTGAAGAGCACAGATACGCAGTATTTT. Its translation: CASSLKSTDTQYF.

The chain uses TRBV12-3 or TRBV12-4 and TRBJ1-2; D is unclear. This CDR3 contains 16 residues. V shed 3 bases and J shed 3 bases, with 17 bases lying between them. CDR3: CASSFVPSGSDYGYTF. The CDR3 nucleotides are TGTGCCAGCAGTTTTGTCCCTTCGGGGTCCGACTATGGCTACACCTTC.

A note on this clonotype: This clone may be a read error of a much larger clone one base away. The chain links TRBV7-9 to TRBJ1-2; D call uncertain. Germline V gene sequence: CDR1 SEHNR, CDR2 FQNEAQ (reference sequence). Deletions cut 4 bases from V and 0 bases from J, with 12 bases between. The CDR3 is made up of 15 amino acids. The CDR3 region is CASSSDRHPNYGYTF. CDR3 bases: TGTGCCAGCAGCTCAGACCGACATCCTAACTATGGCTACACCTTC.

In its sample, this clonotype was seen many times. The chain couples TRBV6-1 to TRBJ1-2; D is unclear. CDR1 and CDR2 (germline): MNHNS, SASEGT. The CDR3 has 11 amino acids. The V and J ends lost 4 bases and 6 bases respectively, with 6 bases between them. The CDR3 protein is CASSGWDGYTF. For the CDR3, the DNA is TGTGCCAGCAGTGGATGGGATGGCTACACCTTC.

This clonotype was seen only once. V and J are TRBV3-1 and TRBJ2-1; a weak D match, TRBD1 (6 bases). Trimming cost V 2 bases and J 9 bases, with 20 bases left between them. The CDR3 totals 16 residues. The germline V gene has CDR1 LGHDT and CDR2 YNNKEL (reference sequence). CDR3 sequence: CASSQFPQQGVSEQFF. The CDR3 DNA reads as TGTGCCAGCAGCCAATTTCCCCAACAGGGAGTGAGTGAGCAGTTCTTC.

There are many counts of this clonotype. The chain recombines TRBV3-1 with TRBJ1-1; D possibly corresponds to TRBD1 (5 bases). This CDR3 has 14 residues. The V and J ends lost 1 base and 6 bases respectively, with 12 bases between them. Germline V gene lookup returns CDR1 LGHDT and CDR2 YNNKEL (reference sequence). The CDR3 protein is CASSQGLGGAEAFF. The DNA of the CDR3 is TGTGCCAGCAGCCAAGGCTTGGGGGGGGCTGAAGCTTTCTTT.

This clonotype showed up many times. The V gene is TRBV12-3 or TRBV12-4, the J gene TRBJ2-3; D possibly corresponds to TRBD2 (6 bases). The CDR3 extends over 15 amino acids. The germline V and J ends were trimmed by 5 bases and 6 bases, with 18 bases remaining between them. CDR3 sequence reads: CASSPTGPGVDTQYF. For the CDR3, the DNA is TGTGCCAGCAGTCCCACGGGCCCGGGAGTGGATACGCAGTATTTT.

This clonotype was found many times. The V gene is TRBV7-2, the J gene TRBJ2-1; 11 nucleotides agree with TRBD2. CDR1 is SGHTA, CDR2 FQGNSA, per germline. The CDR3 is 16 residues long. V shed 2 bases, J shed 5 bases, and the junction held 5 bases outside the gene matches. This CDR3 reads CASSLPLAGGHNEQFF. The CDR3 DNA is TGTGCCAGCAGCTTACCCCTAGCGGGGGGTCACAATGAGCAGTTCTTC.

The V gene is TRBV5-1, the J gene TRBJ2-3; no firm D call. Trimming cost V 1 base and J 6 bases, with 6 bases left between them. CDR1 SGHRS and CDR2 YFSETQ come from the germline V gene. CDR3 length: 12 amino acids. The chain's CDR3 is CASSLPRDTQYF. In DNA, the CDR3 is TGCGCCAGCAGCTTGCCCCGCGATACGCAGTATTTT.

In its sample, this clonotype was seen many times. This chain uses TRBV4-2 with TRBJ2-1; 14 nucleotides agree with TRBD2. The CDR3 covers 17 residues. Germline values: CDR1 LGHNA, CDR2 YNFKEQ. V dropped 0 bases and J dropped 7; count of bases not matched to a gene: 5. The chain's CDR3 is CASSQDSGTSGSNEQFF. The CDR3 DNA is TGTGCCAGCAGCCAAGACTCCGGGACTAGCGGGAGTAATGAGCAGTTCTTC.

This clonotype has a count of ten or more. The genes are TRBV5-1 and TRBJ2-2, with D possibly being TRBD1 (5 bases). CDR1 and CDR2 (germline): SGHRS, YFSETQ. The V gene lost 5 bases and the J gene lost 5 bases, with 10 bases spanning the gap. The CDR3 covers 13 residues. DNA for the CDR3: TGCGCCAGCAGGCCCGACAGTACCGGGGAGCTGTTTTTT. Translating gives CASRPDSTGELFF.

This clonotype came up many times. V is TRBV7-3 and J is TRBJ2-3; D not resolved. Germline V gene data show CDR1 as SGHTA and CDR2 as FQGTGA. V was clipped by 2 bases and J by 1 base, with 7 bases between them. The CDR3 loop spans 14 amino acids. Here the CDR3 DNA reads TGTGCCAGCAGCTTACGTAGGGGCACAGATACGCAGTATTTT. Encoded protein: CASSLRRGTDTQYF. Based on the CDR3 plus reference TRBV7-3 and TRBJ2-3, the full variable domain is GAGVSQTPSNKVTEKGKYVELRCDPISGHTALYWYRQSLGQGPEFLIYFQGTGAADDSGLPNDRFFAVRPEGSVSTLKIQRTERGDSAVYLCASSLRRGTDTQYFGPGTRLTVL.

This clonotype was picked up many times. The junction differs from germline at one of its ends, possibly a read error. This chain links TRBV7-7 with TRBJ2-1, with 10 nucleotides matching TRBD2. The CDR3 is made up of 16 amino acids. Germline V gene sequence: CDR1 SSHAT, CDR2 FNYEAQ (reference sequence). Here the CDR3 reads CASSERAGGQNNEQFF. The CDR3 DNA sequence: TGTGCTAGCAGCGAGAGAGCGGGGGGGCAGAACAATGAGCAGTTCTTC.